This T cell receptor beta chain is from a study of blood T cell repertoires in COVID-19. Study background: Acute-phase and convalescent COVID-19 samples originated in the United States, Italy and Spain.

Participants spanned ages about 18 to 100 years and resided in some 22 US areas. Assay: immunoSEQ multiplex PCR; the TCRdb copy retains only in-frame clones and omits some. The table includes approximately 220,000 clones, about 80% detected once. The CDR3 is 15 amino acids. Trimming at V came to 5 bases and at J to 8 bases, leaving 11 bases not matched to a gene. Germline V gene lookup returns CDR1 MNHEY and CDR2 SMNVEV (reference sequence). Sample: PBMCs or T cells enriched from blood (not recorded which). The gene calls are TRBV27 and TRBJ2-2, with 7 bases fitting TRBD2. The TCR was taken from a woman aged 40 to 50 with acute COVID-19. CDR3 sequence: CASSPRTSFWGELFF. Written as DNA, the CDR3 is TGTGCCAGCAGTCCGCGGACTAGTTTCTGGGGGGAGCTGTTTTTT.